These T cell receptor beta chains were read from a single sample in a study of human T cells and chemical hapten exposure. TCRdb passed the RACE reads through MiXCR, listing each CDR3 protein once. The sample includes around 380,000 distinct CDR3 sequences, 5.5% seen only once; the top ten take about 7.7%. The sequencing used whole blood, collected in connection with sensitization to the hapten diphenylcyclopropenone (DPC). These TCRs come from a woman under 30 with alopecia areata. Some clones in this sample may be carry-over from other donors' samples. The CDR3 runs from the conserved cysteine through the conserved F or W. Fields, in order: clone size, V gene, J gene, D gene, CDR3 protein, CDR3 DNA. A D gene is named only where the DNA matches it firmly. Size values are once, few and many counts, or a class for expanded clones, and some rows have none.

few	TRBV18	TRBJ1-3	.	CASSPPSGTSAGNTIYF	TGTGCCAGCTCACCACCGTCTGGGACATCGGCTGGAAACACCATATATTTT
few	TRBV5-6	TRBJ1-1	.	CASSLQEVTEAFF	TGTGCCAGCAGCTTGCAGGAGGTTACTGAAGCTTTCTTT
many	TRBV14	TRBJ1-1	.	CASSPFRGTEAFF	TGTGCCAGCAGCCCGTTCAGGGGCACTGAAGCTTTCTTT
.	TRBV10-3	TRBJ1-5	TRBD1	CAISRGGDRDVNQPQHF	TGTGCCATCAGTCGAGGCGGGGACAGGGATGTCAATCAGCCCCAGCATTTT
many	TRBV6-5	TRBJ1-1	.	CASSSRHTEAFF	TGTGCCAGCAGTTCCAGGCACACTGAAGCTTTCTTT
many	TRBV6-6	TRBJ2-5	.	CASSYSTARQETQYF	TGTGCCAGCAGTTACTCGACGGCCAGACAAGAGACCCAGTACTTC
few	TRBV7-6	TRBJ1-4	TRBD1	CASSPMFPGQINEKLFF	TGTGCCAGCAGCCCAATGTTTCCGGGACAGATTAATGAAAAACTGTTTTTT
many	TRBV7-2	TRBJ2-7	.	CASSRDPQYEQYF	TGTGCCAGCAGCCGGGACCCCCAGTACGAGCAGTACTTC
.	TRBV20-1	TRBJ2-5	TRBD2	CSARDPGLAEGTQYF	TGCAGTGCTAGAGACCCCGGACTAGCGGAAGGGACCCAGTACTTC
few	TRBV15	TRBJ2-1	TRBD2	CATRLSGGNEQFF	TGTGCCACCAGACTTAGCGGGGGCAATGAGCAGTTCTTC
.	TRBV29-1	TRBJ2-1	.	CGASPDGYSYNEQFF	TGCGGCGCTTCCCCGGACGGGTATTCCTACAATGAGCAGTTCTTC
many	TRBV27	TRBJ2-6	.	CASSRYLSGANVLTF	TGTGCCAGCAGTCGTTACCTCTCTGGGGCCAACGTCCTGACTTTC
.	TRBV29-1	TRBJ1-1	.	CSVTMGEVGQTEAFF	TGCAGCGTTACAATGGGAGAGGTAGGACAGACTGAAGCTTTCTTT
many	TRBV4-2	TRBJ2-2	TRBD2	CASSQVVLAGDSNTGELFF	TGTGCCAGCAGCCAAGTGGTGCTAGCGGGGGATTCGAACACCGGGGAGCTGTTTTTT
.	TRBV20-1	TRBJ1-2	.	CSARDRTNYGYTF	TGCAGTGCTAGGGACAGAACTAACTATGGCTACACCTTC
many	TRBV5-5	TRBJ1-1	.	CASSPLGPDTEAFF	TGTGCCAGCAGCCCCCTGGGACCCGACACTGAAGCTTTCTTT
many	TRBV20-1	TRBJ1-1	.	CSAREAPGLNTEAFF	TGCAGTGCTAGAGAGGCGCCGGGCCTGAACACTGAAGCTTTCTTT
many	TRBV4-3	TRBJ1-1	.	CASSLKSKNTEAFF	TGCGCCAGCAGCTTAAAATCCAAGAACACTGAAGCTTTCTTT
many	TRBV2	TRBJ2-3	.	CASSVEGGTDTQYF	TGTGCCAGCAGTGTTGAGGGGGGCACAGATACGCAGTATTTT
few	TRBV20-1	TRBJ1-6	.	CSAQGGKNSPLHF	TGCAGTGCCCAGGGAGGGAAGAATTCACCCCTCCACTTT
few	TRBV5-1	TRBJ2-1	.	CASSLEGENEQFF	TGCGCCAGCAGCTTGGAGGGTGAAAATGAGCAGTTCTTC
many	TRBV7-9	TRBJ2-7	.	CASSLRQGSLYEQYF	TGTGCCAGCAGCTTACGCCAGGGCTCCCTGTACGAGCAGTACTTC
few	TRBV4-3	TRBJ2-5	.	CASSQGLEETQYF	TGCGCCAGCAGCCAAGGGCTGGAAGAGACCCAGTACTTC
many	TRBV6-2/TRBV6-3	TRBJ2-3	.	CASSRGRDTDTQYF	TGTGCCAGCAGCCGGGGGAGAGACACAGATACGCAGTATTTT
.	TRBV6-5	TRBJ1-5	.	CASSYRTPSNQPQHF	TGTGCCAGCAGTTACCGGACACCCAGCAATCAGCCCCAGCATTTT
many	TRBV7-3	TRBJ1-1	.	CASSPTGVGTEAFF	TGTGCCAGCAGCCCCACGGGCGTGGGCACTGAAGCTTTCTTT
few	TRBV6-2/TRBV6-3	TRBJ1-2	TRBD1	CASGTGRGYTF	TGTGCCAGCGGGACAGGGAGAGGCTACACCTTC
many	TRBV28	TRBJ2-3	TRBD2	CASSPPTSGDGTDTQYF	TGTGCCAGCAGTCCTCCAACTAGCGGGGATGGCACAGATACGCAGTATTTT
.	TRBV4-3	TRBJ2-5	.	CASSQTGYSDQETQYF	TGCGCCAGCAGCCAAACCGGTTACTCGGACCAAGAGACCCAGTACTTC
.	TRBV7-3	TRBJ1-1	TRBD1	CVSSLTGGRNTEAFF	TGTGTCAGCAGTCTGACAGGGGGTCGGAACACTGAAGCTTTCTTT
.	TRBV6-2/TRBV6-3	TRBJ2-7	.	CASSKEGSYEQYF	TGTGCCAGCAGTAAGGAGGGGTCCTACGAGCAGTACTTC
few	TRBV5-1	TRBJ2-5	.	CASSTQSSEQETQYF	TGCGCCAGCAGCACCCAGTCTAGCGAACAAGAGACCCAGTACTTC
few	TRBV7-2	TRBJ1-2	.	CASSQEAGDYGYTF	TGTGCCAGCAGCCAAGAAGCAGGGGACTATGGCTACACCTTC
many	TRBV6-5	TRBJ2-1	TRBD2	CASSPTLAGGEQFF	TGTGCCAGCAGTCCAACCCTGGCGGGGGGCGAGCAGTTCTTC
.	TRBV10-3	TRBJ2-3	TRBD2	CAIRDQQGRTSPMGQYF	TGTGCCATCAGGGACCAACAGGGTAGGACTAGCCCAATGGGGCAGTATTTT
few	TRBV24-1	TRBJ1-2	.	CATSDTTGTGVDGYTF	TGTGCCACCAGTGATACCACCGGGACTGGCGTAGATGGCTACACCTTC
.	TRBV12-3/TRBV12-4	TRBJ1-1	TRBD1	CASSHLDRGMNTEAFF	TGTGCCAGCAGCCACTTGGACAGGGGCATGAACACTGAAGCTTTCTTT
many	TRBV12-3/TRBV12-4	TRBJ1-1	.	CASSSHGPLWSAFF	TGTGCCAGCAGTTCCCACGGACCTCTTTGGTCAGCTTTCTTT
.	TRBV28	TRBJ2-1	TRBD2	CASSFPRGVGFYNEQFF	TGTGCCAGCAGTTTTCCCCGGGGGGTCGGCTTCTACAATGAGCAGTTCTTC
many	TRBV18	TRBJ1-1	.	CASSSSWGNTEAFF	TGTGCCAGCTCAAGCTCGTGGGGGAACACTGAAGCTTTCTTT
many	TRBV9	TRBJ2-5	.	CASSVGGRGETQYF	TGTGCCAGCAGCGTAGGAGGTAGGGGAGAGACCCAGTACTTC
many	TRBV7-8	TRBJ2-6	TRBD1	CASSNRDRGSGANVLTF	TGTGCCAGCAGCAACCGGGACAGGGGCTCTGGGGCCAACGTCCTGACTTTC
.	TRBV5-1	TRBJ1-1	.	CASSNRGNTEAFF	TGCGCCAGCAGCAATAGGGGAAACACTGAAGCTTTCTTT
few	TRBV9	TRBJ2-2	.	CASSGRDSTAGELFF	TGTGCCAGCAGCGGACGGGACTCAACCGCCGGGGAGCTGTTTTTT
few	TRBV6-6	TRBJ2-7	.	CASSSGSWAYEQYF	TGTGCCAGCAGTTCAGGGAGTTGGGCCTACGAGCAGTACTTC
many	TRBV24-1	TRBJ1-1	.	CATSDRTANEAFF	TGTGCCACCAGTGATCGCACGGCGAATGAAGCTTTCTTT
many	TRBV6-6	TRBJ1-5	TRBD1	CASSYRQGSVTSNQPQHF	TGTGCCAGCAGCTACCGACAGGGGTCGGTTACTAGCAATCAGCCCCAGCATTTT
few	TRBV27	TRBJ2-4	.	CASSSHRENIQYF	TGTGCCAGCAGTTCGCACAGGGAAAACATTCAGTACTTC
.	TRBV7-9	TRBJ2-5	.	CASSMSAETQYF	TGTGCCAGCAGCATGTCCGCTGAGACCCAGTACTTC
.	TRBV23-1	TRBJ1-5	.	CASSQRPGGEPQHF	TGCGCCAGCAGTCAGCGACCGGGCGGCGAGCCCCAGCATTTT
.	TRBV18	TRBJ1-1	.	CASSPVRASEAFF	TGTGCCAGCTCACCAGTCAGGGCTAGTGAAGCTTTCTTT
.	TRBV21-1	TRBJ2-1	.	CASTPTEYNEQFF	TGTGCCAGCACTCCGACCGAGTACAATGAGCAGTTCTTC
few	TRBV20-1	TRBJ2-7	.	CSASPALRLGGEQYF	TGCAGTGCTAGTCCGGCGTTGCGCCTCGGCGGCGAGCAGTACTTC
many	TRBV5-4	TRBJ2-3	.	CASSLGGRGADTQYF	TGTGCCAGCAGCCTGGGCGGTCGAGGGGCAGATACGCAGTATTTT
few	TRBV6-5	TRBJ2-3	TRBD2	CASSYGGGGAGYTQYF	TGTGCCAGCAGTTACGGCGGCGGGGGGGCCGGGTATACGCAGTATTTT